These T cell receptor beta chains were read from a single sample in a study of T-cell memory formation after mild COVID-19. Each CDR3 protein gets one entry after TCRdb re-called the 5' RACE reads with MiXCR. The sample yields roughly 550,000 distinct CDR3 sequences, roughly 22% seen once. The specimen was PBMCs or a T cell subset sorted from them (not recorded which). All receptors derive from an adult woman who had mild COVID-19 (a few samples of this study predate the infection). Cell type and time point are not known. The CDR3 runs from the conserved cysteine through the conserved F or W. The D gene is left open where the match is weak. Part of the rows lack a size; the others show once, few, many or a class for expanded clones.

cdr3_aa,cdr3_nt,clone_size,v_call,j_call,d_call,cdr3_length
CATLRRNPGDRGQSQPQHF,TGTGCCACCCTACGACGGAATCCCGGGGACAGGGGTCAGAGTCAGCCCCAGCATTTT,-,TRBV24-1,TRBJ1-5,TRBD1,19
CASSQDPDGAGGPFEQFF,TGCGCCAGCAGCCAAGATCCCGACGGGGCGGGAGGGCCTTTTGAGCAGTTCTTC,-,TRBV4-3,TRBJ2-1,TRBD2,18
CAISGQGLGSYEQYF,TGTGCCATCAGTGGTCAGGGTTTAGGCTCCTACGAGCAGTACTTC,-,TRBV10-3,TRBJ2-7,-,15
CASSFGLAFSDTQYF,TGTGCCAGCAGCTTCGGACTAGCGTTTTCAGATACGCAGTATTTT,-,TRBV12-3/TRBV12-4,TRBJ2-3,TRBD2,15
CASIESGGQGALTQYF,TGTGCCAGCATTGAGAGCGGAGGACAGGGGGCCTTGACCCAGTACTTC,few,TRBV12-3/TRBV12-4,TRBJ2-5,TRBD1,16
CSARASNEQFF,TGCAGTGCTAGAGCTAGCAATGAGCAGTTCTTC,once,TRBV20-1,TRBJ2-1,-,11
CASRRTGYLDYNSPLHF,TGTGCCAGCAGAAGAACAGGGTACCTCGACTATAATTCACCCCTCCACTTT,few,TRBV6-5,TRBJ1-6,-,17
CSATRSGKPEAFF,TGCAGTGCTACCCGGAGTGGGAAACCTGAAGCTTTCTTT,-,TRBV20-1,TRBJ1-1,-,13
CASSYRQGSYEQYF,TGCGCCAGCAGTTACAGACAGGGGAGCTACGAGCAGTACTTC,many,TRBV10-2,TRBJ2-7,TRBD1,14
CASSQLPGQGAGNEQFF,TGTGCCAGCAGCCAATTACCGGGACAGGGGGCCGGTAATGAGCAGTTCTTC,few,TRBV7-6,TRBJ2-1,TRBD1,17
CASSPGQGRAGGLYEQYF,TGTGCCAGCAGCCCCGGACAGGGGCGAGCGGGAGGTCTCTACGAGCAGTACTTC,-,TRBV5-6,TRBJ2-7,-,18